Listed here are 24 T cell receptor beta chains from one sample, sequenced in a study of regulatory T cells in long-lasting Graves disease. The time point was: persistent/refractory GD, antithyroid drugs over 5 years with positive TRAb. PBMCs provided the RNA from which the TCR library was made. Both iRepertoire HTBI primers and Arm-PCR of CDR3 regions were used to build the TCR beta libraries. TCRdb used MiXCR to reprocess the multiplex PCR reads, holding one entry per CDR3 protein. The table has approximately 470,000 distinct CDR3 sequences, around 21% seen once. The material sequenced was peripheral blood mononuclear cells (PBMCs), taken when the disease was refractory, from a patient treated with antithyroid drugs. Receptors originate from a female donor with Graves disease.

This clonotype was detected a few times. The CDR3 DNA reads as TGCAGCGTTGAGAGGACAGTACAAGAGACCCAGTACTTC. Its protein is CSVERTVQETQYF. The rearrangement joins TRBV29-1 to TRBJ2-5; the D gene is possibly TRBD1 (6 bases). This CDR3 is 13 amino acids long. Germline V gene data show CDR1 as SQVTM and CDR2 as ANQGSEA. Trimming removed 3 bases at V and 2 bases at J, with 10 bases between. Based on the CDR3 plus reference TRBV29-1 and TRBJ2-5, the full variable domain is SAVISQKPSRDICQRGTSLTIQCQVDSQVTMMFWYRQQPGQSLTLIATANQGSEATYESGFVIDKFPISRPNLTFSTLTVSNMSPEDSSIYLCSVERTVQETQYFGPGTRLLVL.

In its sample, this clonotype was seen many times. The CDR3 reads CASSLGRDRFNTGELFF. CDR3 coding DNA: TGCGCCAGCAGCTTGGGTCGGGACAGGTTCAACACCGGGGAGCTGTTTTTT. V and J are TRBV5-1 and TRBJ2-2, with TRBD1 identical over 8 bases. The CDR3 contains 17 residues. The J segment lost 2 bases and the V segment lost 0 bases, leaving 6 bases of the junction unmatched. Per the germline V gene, CDR1 is SGHRS and CDR2 is YFSETQ.

In this sample, this clonotype turned up many times. The chain's CDR3 is CASSNRGTAAGGELFF. CDR3 nucleotide sequence: TGTGCCAGCAGTAATCGCGGGACAGCCGCGGGCGGGGAGCTGTTTTTT. This rearrangement joins TRBV12-3 or TRBV12-4 to TRBJ2-2, with a possible D match to TRBD1 (7 bases). V was pared by 5 bases and J by 7 bases, with 20 bases between. The CDR3 runs 16 residues.

This chain connects TRBV7-3 to TRBJ2-3; TRBD2 matches 12 bases. V shed 6 bases and J 0 bases; nucleotides not matched to a gene: 10. Germline lookup yields CDR1 SGHTA and CDR2 FQGTGA. This CDR3 spans 18 amino acids. Here the CDR3 reads CASRLAGGPFSSTDTQYF. Here the CDR3 DNA reads TGTGCCAGCAGACTAGCGGGAGGCCCCTTCTCTAGCACAGATACGCAGTATTTT. The complete variable domain, with remaining parts taken from reference TRBV7-3 and TRBJ2-3, reads GAGVSQTPSNKVTEKGKYVELRCDPISGHTALYWYRQSLGQGPEFLIYFQGTGAADDSGLPNDRFFAVRPEGSVSTLKIQRTERGDSAVYLCASRLAGGPFSSTDTQYFGPGTRLTVL.

The gene calls are TRBV28 and TRBJ2-7, with TRBD2 matching 11 bases. Trimming cost V 4 bases and J 5 bases; bases outside gene matches: 10. In germline, CDR1 is MDHEN, CDR2 SYDVKM. CDR3 length equals 16 residues. DNA for the CDR3: TGTGCCAGCAGTTCACCACTAGCGGGAGTCCCCAACGAGCAGTACTTC. It codes for CASSSPLAGVPNEQYF.

This clonotype has ten or more counts. The chain is built from TRBV28 and TRBJ2-7, with a weak D call TRBD2 (6 bases). V dropped 7 bases and J dropped 4 bases, with 17 bases sitting between them. CDR3 length: 14 residues. Germline CDR1 and CDR2: MDHEN and SYDVKM. The CDR3 region is CASTVEGGPYEQYF. DNA for the CDR3: TGTGCCAGCACGGTTGAGGGAGGACCGTACGAGCAGTACTTC.

This clonotype was recorded a few times. The chain joins TRBV19 to TRBJ1-5; D gene unclear. The CDR3 is made up of 13 amino acids. CDR1 and CDR2 (germline): LNHDA, SQIVND (reference sequence). V dropped 8 bases and J dropped 4 bases, with 12 bases sitting between them. DNA for the CDR3: TGTGCCAGTGGCTTGGCAGCAAATCAGCCCCAGCATTTT. As protein: CASGLAANQPQHF.

Many counts were recorded for this clonotype. The J gene is TRBJ2-5, the V gene TRBV20-1; a weak D match, TRBD1 (6 bases). Germline CDR1 and CDR2: DFQATT and SNEGSKA (reference sequence). With 0 bases removed from V and 2 bases from J, the gap between germline ends came to 10 bases. There are 14 residues in the CDR3. For the CDR3, the DNA is TGCAGTGCTAGAGATCTGAGGGGGCAAGAGACCCAGTACTTC. Translated: CSARDLRGQETQYF.

In this sample, this clonotype turned up a few times. The chain recombines TRBV7-2 with TRBJ1-5; no definite D call. This CDR3 comprises 16 residues. V was trimmed by 2 bases and J by 0 bases, leaving 11 bases between them. Germline CDR1 reads SGHTA; CDR2 reads FQGNSA. The CDR3 DNA sequence: TGTGCCAGCAGCTTATACGGGGAGTATAGCAATCAGCCCCAGCATTTT. The encoded protein is CASSLYGEYSNQPQHF.

There are a few counts of this clonotype. The gene calls are TRBV7-9 and TRBJ1-1; D unclear. Germline V lookup: CDR1 SEHNR, CDR2 FQNEAQ (reference sequence). The CDR3 consists of 14 residues. The germline V and J ends were trimmed by 2 bases and 5 bases, with 12 bases remaining between them. CDR3: CASSLFPTGTEAFF. The CDR3 region has the DNA TGTGCCAGCAGCTTATTTCCTACGGGGACTGAAGCTTTCTTT.

A word on this clonotype: The conserved final phenylalanine or tryptophan is absent from the CDR3, which likely points to a read error. This sequence joins TRBV20-1 and TRBJ1-2, with D unclear. Germline V gene sequence: CDR1 DFQATT, CDR2 SNEGSKA (reference sequence). The V and J ends lost 2 bases and 0 bases respectively, with 4 bases between them. This CDR3 has 12 amino acids. CDR3 coding DNA: TGCAGTGCTAGAAGAACTAACTATGGCTACACCCTC. Translating gives CSARRTNYGYTL.

This clonotype was detected ten times or more. This chain connects TRBV5-1 to TRBJ2-7; D may match TRBD1 or TRBD2 (5 bases each). The germline V gene has CDR1 SGHRS and CDR2 YFSETQ. V was clipped by 4 bases and J by 5 bases, with 10 bases between them. CDR3 length: 12 residues. CDR3 protein: CASSPGGDEQYF. The CDR3 DNA is TGCGCCAGCAGCCCTGGGGGTGACGAGCAGTACTTC.

This clonotype was picked up many times. CDR3 sequence reads: CASSPHSTGLPEAFF. The CDR3 nucleotides are TGTGCCAGCTCACCACATAGTACGGGCCTACCTGAAGCTTTCTTT. The V and J genes are TRBV18 and TRBJ1-1; unclear D gene. CDR3 size: 15 residues. Germline CDR1 and CDR2: KGHSH and LQKENI. V shed 1 base and J shed 6 bases, with 15 bases lying between them.

With regard to this clonotype: A much larger clone sits a single nucleotide away, making a read error possible. V is TRBV5-5 and J is TRBJ2-6; unclear D gene. The CDR3 has 15 residues. CDR1 is SGHKS and CDR2 is YYEKEE in the germline V gene (reference sequence). The CDR3 DNA reads TGTGCCAGCAGCTCCGACCCCTCTGAGGCCAACGTCCTGACTTTC. Translated, it gives CASSSDPSEANVLTF.

This clonotype was seen a handful of times. This chain connects TRBV5-6 to TRBJ2-2; D ambiguous. Germline V gives CDR1 SGHDT, CDR2 YYEEEE. This CDR3 has 16 amino acids. The germline V and J ends were trimmed by 4 bases and 5 bases, with 18 bases remaining between them. CDR3 sequence (DNA): TGTGCCAGCAGCACCCCGGCCCTAATTTGGACCGGGGAGCTGTTTTTT. Translating it yields CASSTPALIWTGELFF.

V is TRBV4-3 and J is TRBJ2-2; D may be TRBD2 (5 bases). Germline-derived CDR1 and CDR2 are LGHNA and YSLEER. V lost 0 bases and J lost 4, with 15 bases in between. CDR3 size: 17 residues. The CDR3 loop is CASSQDDNGIITGELFF. CDR3 sequence (DNA): TGCGCCAGCAGCCAAGATGACAACGGGATAATCACCGGGGAGCTGTTTTTT.

This clonotype was counted between two and nine times. V usage is TRBV28 and J usage is TRBJ1-5, with 7 bases aligning to TRBD1. CDR3 length: 19 amino acids. The V segment lost 3 bases and the J segment 1 base; nucleotides outside the gene matches: 15. CDR1 MDHEN and CDR2 SYDVKM come from the germline V gene. The chain's CDR3 is CASSFMTNRAQGSNQPQHF. In DNA form, the CDR3 reads TGTGCCAGCAGTTTTATGACTAATAGGGCACAGGGGAGCAATCAGCCCCAGCATTTT.

This clonotype was seen a handful of times. V and J are TRBV2 and TRBJ1-3; D is unresolved. This CDR3 contains 18 residues. The V and J ends lost 1 base and 3 bases respectively, with 19 bases between them. Germline loops: CDR1 SNHLY, CDR2 FYNNEI. CDR3: CASSEVRHSQFGGNTIYF. The CDR3 nucleotides read TGTGCCAGCAGTGAAGTCCGACATTCGCAATTTGGTGGAAACACCATATATTTT.

This clonotype was detected only a few times. The chain uses TRBV29-1 and TRBJ2-2; possibly TRBD2 for D (6 bases). Germline assignment: CDR1 SQVTM and CDR2 ANQGSEA. The CDR3 covers 13 residues. With 8 bases removed from V and 3 bases from J, the gap between germline ends came to 13 bases. The CDR3 nucleotides read TGCAGCCTCCGCAGGGAGGACACCGGGGAGCTGTTTTTT. Residues: CSLRREDTGELFF.

The V gene is TRBV9, the J gene TRBJ2-5, with TRBD2 as a possible D gene (6 bases). CDR3 length: 15 residues. Germline V gene data show CDR1 as SGDLS and CDR2 as YYNGEE. V lost 1 base, J lost 2 bases, and 12 bases lay in between. CDR3 in amino acids: CASSVMGGKQETQYF. CDR3 nucleotides: TGTGCCAGCAGCGTAATGGGCGGGAAGCAAGAGACCCAGTACTTC.

CDR3 sequence: CASSVTSSPSNTGELFF. The CDR3 region has the DNA TGTGCCAGCAGTGTTACTAGTAGCCCATCGAACACCGGGGAGCTGTTTTTT. The rearrangement joins TRBV27 to TRBJ2-2, with D possibly being TRBD2 (5 bases). The V gene's germline CDR1 is MNHEY and CDR2 SMNVEV (reference sequence). The CDR3 has 17 residues. Trimming pared 5 bases from V and 0 bases from J, leaving 16 bases between.

This clonotype was seen at least ten times. The rearrangement links TRBV24-1 to TRBJ1-2; 8 positions match TRBD1. V lost 3 bases to trimming and J lost 8 bases; unmatched junction nucleotides: 4. This CDR3 region has 13 residues. Germline CDR1 KGHDR, CDR2 SFDVKD. CDR3 amino acids: CATSDPDREGYTF. In DNA, the CDR3 is TGTGCCACCAGTGATCCGGACAGGGAGGGCTACACCTTC.

This clonotype has only a few counts. V is TRBV7-9 and J is TRBJ1-5, with a possible D match to TRBD1 (6 bases). V dropped 5 bases and J dropped 0 bases, with 14 bases sitting between them. CDR3 length: 16 amino acids. CDR1 SEHNR and CDR2 FQNEAQ come from the germline V gene (reference sequence). The CDR3 region is CASSTWTATSNQPQHF. Written as DNA, the CDR3 is TGTGCCAGCAGCACATGGACAGCTACTAGCAATCAGCCCCAGCATTTT.

In its sample, this clonotype was seen a few times. The chain combines TRBV15 with TRBJ1-5; possibly TRBD1 for D (6 bases). Trimming cost V 5 bases and J 7 bases, with 18 bases left between them. The CDR3 totals 15 residues. Germline assignment: CDR1 LNHNV and CDR2 YYDKDF (reference sequence). For the CDR3, the DNA is TGTGCCACCAGCCCAGGGGACTCAGATGGACAGCCCCAGCATTTT. Its translation: CATSPGDSDGQPQHF.